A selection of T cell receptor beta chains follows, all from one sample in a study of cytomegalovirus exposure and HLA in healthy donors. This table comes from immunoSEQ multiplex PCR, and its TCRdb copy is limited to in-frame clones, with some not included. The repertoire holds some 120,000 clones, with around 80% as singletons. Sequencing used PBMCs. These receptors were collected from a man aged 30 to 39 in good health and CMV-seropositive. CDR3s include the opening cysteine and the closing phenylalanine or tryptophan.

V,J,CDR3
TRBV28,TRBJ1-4,CASSGDAANEKLFF
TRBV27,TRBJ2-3,CASSPTSGISTDTQYF
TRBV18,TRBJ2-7,CASSPLGQVIYEQYF
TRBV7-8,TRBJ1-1,CASSFRNTEAFF
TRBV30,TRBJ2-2,CAWTRPNGLAGGGTGELFF
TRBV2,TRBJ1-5,CASRVQGIGQPQHF
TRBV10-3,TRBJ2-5,CAISESRAPEETQYF
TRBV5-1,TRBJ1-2,CASSAGTNYGYTF
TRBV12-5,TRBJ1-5,CASGLTPGEVRQPQHF
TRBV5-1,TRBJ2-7,CASSLAISHYEQYF
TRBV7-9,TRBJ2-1,CASSGRGDEQFF
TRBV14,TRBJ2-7,CASSPFSTGTYYEQYF
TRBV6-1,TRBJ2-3,CASSESGAGGQGDTQYF
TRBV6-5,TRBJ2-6,CASSYSGGVLTF
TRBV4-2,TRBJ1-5,CASSQKMGLLPQHF
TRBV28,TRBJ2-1,CASNPPRGSFGNEQFF
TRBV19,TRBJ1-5,CASSMNWGGVQPQHF
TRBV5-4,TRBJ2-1,CASSLRIVQGTVNEQFF
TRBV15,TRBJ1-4,CATSRTRDGGREKLFF
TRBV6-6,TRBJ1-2,CASRGQAGGYTF
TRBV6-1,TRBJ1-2,CASSDLSRNYGYTF
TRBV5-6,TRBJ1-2,CASRRDRVYGYTF
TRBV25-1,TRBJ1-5,CAIRDRVSNQPQHF
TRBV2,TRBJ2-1,CASTSERRVLIWVNEQFF
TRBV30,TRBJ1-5,CAWSPGVNQPQHF
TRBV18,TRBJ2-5,CASSPPTRETQYF
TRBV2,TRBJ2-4,CASSEDRGNIQYF
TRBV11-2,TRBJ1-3,CASSHLRGNTIYF
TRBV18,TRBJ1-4,CASSSGTENEKLFF
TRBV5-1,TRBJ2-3,CASRDSGGTDTQYF
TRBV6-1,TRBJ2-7,CASSRSGTTTYEQYF
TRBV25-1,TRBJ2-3,CASSETTGSADTQYF
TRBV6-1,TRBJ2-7,CASSEVGTGDQYF
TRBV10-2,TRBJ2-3,CASSEQGDTQYF
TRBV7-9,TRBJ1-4,CASSFRGRSEKLFF
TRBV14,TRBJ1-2,CASSQDYSYGYTF
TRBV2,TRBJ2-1,CASSRGSYNEQFF
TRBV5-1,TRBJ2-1,CASSPNLANEQFF
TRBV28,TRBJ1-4,CASSLLGGTNEKLFF
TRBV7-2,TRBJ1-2,CASSLAAGDYGYTF
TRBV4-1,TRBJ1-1,CASSQESRGGLTEAFF
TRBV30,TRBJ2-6,CAWSRAGGANVLTF
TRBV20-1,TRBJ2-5,CSASLVETQYF
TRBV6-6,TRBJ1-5,CASSSKGQGAWQPQHF
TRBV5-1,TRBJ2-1,CASSLGLAGVLSEQFF
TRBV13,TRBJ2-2,CASSLEGGGELFF
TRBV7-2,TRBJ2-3,CASSPFLRGGTDTQYF
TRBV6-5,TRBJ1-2,CASLGGNYGYTF
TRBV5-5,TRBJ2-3,CASGVRGQGGYTDTQYF
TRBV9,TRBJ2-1,CASSAGAASYNEQFF
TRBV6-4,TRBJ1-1,CASSPQGHGTEAFF
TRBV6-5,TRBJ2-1,CATGRAAGNNEQFF
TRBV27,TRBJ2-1,CASSLRPGRQRRNEQFF
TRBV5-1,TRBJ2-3,CASSLYGQGADTQYF
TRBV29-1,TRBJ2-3,CSARGQAYSTDTQYF
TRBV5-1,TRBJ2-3,CASSPEGPGVNTQYF
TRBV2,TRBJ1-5,CAGSEQYSNQPQHF
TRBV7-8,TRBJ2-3,CASSLGPKVDTQYF
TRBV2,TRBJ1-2,CASIRNYGYTF